This T cell receptor beta chain was sequenced during a study of blood T cell repertoires in COVID-19. CDR3 size: 15 residues. The germline CDR1 and CDR2 sequences are KGHSH and LQKENI. Trimming shortened V by 5 bases and J by 3 bases, and 16 bases separated the two germline ends. Sequencing used immunoSEQ multiplex PCR; TCRdb keeps in-frame clones, though not all of them. Of roughly 230,000 clones listed, roughly 83% are singletons. V gene TRBV18 combines with J gene TRBJ1-1; D is undetermined. Sequenced sample: peripheral blood. The sequence came from a man in his forties with acute or convalescent COVID-19. The chain's CDR3 is CASSGLTGIDTEAFF. CDR3 DNA sequence: TGTGCCAGCTCAGGTCTAACGGGGATCGACACTGAAGCTTTCTTT.